This TCR beta chain is from a study of T cells after posttransplantation cyclophosphamide. Study results and caveats: Later post-transplant blood repertoires were often dominated by donor CD8+ memory clones. Recipient CMV seropositivity and CMV reactivation strongly tracked TRB clonality. TRB overlap between skin or GI tissue T cells and blood was limited.

This clone was counted many times. Antigen: not known. Treatment was busulfan-fludarabine conditioning, a marrow graft, and cyclophosphamide on days +3 and +4. Sequencing used immunoSEQ multiplex PCR; TCRdb keeps in-frame clones, though not all of them. The repertoire consists of some 4,000 clones, none detected only once. V lost 0 bases to trimming and J lost 4 bases, with 5 bases between them. Germline assignment: CDR1 SGHRS and CDR2 YFSETQ. This CDR3 contains 13 residues. The chain is built from TRBV5-1 and TRBJ1-5; D unresolved. The clonotype originates from a young adult female patient who received an allogeneic stem cell transplant from an unrelated donor, was CMV-positive, and had acute GVHD only. Some T cells here may be from the graft donor. This sample comprised PBMCs, obtained after allogeneic stem cell transplant with posttransplant cyclophosphamide. The CDR3: CASSLEPNQPQHF. The CDR3 DNA reads as TGCGCCAGCAGCTTGGAGCCAAATCAGCCCCAGCATTTT.